This T cell receptor beta chain was obtained from a study of T cells in Graves' hyperthyroidism and ophthalmopathy. CDR3 length: 15 amino acids. With 7 bases clipped from V and 4 bases from J, the junction kept 8 bases outside the gene matches. The V gene's germline CDR1 is LNHDA and CDR2 SQIVND (reference sequence). What was amplified from RNA transcripts were TCR beta CDR3 regions. The HTBI primer set was used in a first-round RT-PCR of the TCR CDR3. TCRdb independently ran MiXCR on the multiplex PCR reads; one entry per CDR3 protein. The data contain hundreds of thousands of distinct CDR3 sequences, 14% of them singletons. If no ophthalmopathy progression occurred within 18 months, Graves' hyperthyroidism was stable.

The clonotype was recovered from a young woman with Graves' hyperthyroidism. The rearrangement uses TRBV19 and TRBJ2-1; 9 bases map to TRBD2. Sequenced: blood. CDR3 coding DNA: TGTGCCAGTACTCAGCTAGCGGGACCTTACAATGAGCAGTTCTTC. Amino acid sequence: CASTQLAGPYNEQFF.